This TCR beta chain was profiled in a study of breast tumors, draining lymph nodes, adjacent tissues. This clonotype came up many times. Samples came from axillary lymph nodes draining the breast cancer. TCRdb re-derived calls from the multiplex PCR reads in MiXCR, one entry per CDR3 protein. The sample holds about 200,000 distinct CDR3 sequences; approximately 31% are singletons and the top ten take roughly 4%. Germline V gene data show CDR1 as DFQATT and CDR2 as SNEGSKA (reference sequence). The CDR3 consists of 18 residues. Germline trimming cut 0 bases from V and 5 bases from J; bases unmatched to any gene: 16.

V and J are TRBV20-1 and TRBJ2-5, with 9 bases aligning to TRBD1. Source material: axillary lymph node tissue. The clonotype comes from a female donor with breast cancer. Some clones in this sample may be carry-over from other donors' samples. The CDR3 protein is CSARDLMGDRDSMETQYF. The DNA of the CDR3 is TGCAGTGCTAGAGATCTAATGGGGGACAGGGATTCGATGGAGACCCAGTACTTC.